This T cell receptor beta chain originates from a study of T cells expressing NK-cell markers. Study at large: Beta-chain profiling covered CD3+CD56+NKG2C+, CD3+CD56+NKG2C- and CD3+CD56-NKG2C+ sorted subsets. Study-level findings and limits: More than 5 of the donors carried dominant NKG2C+ clonotypes that took up 1.0-7.0% of their CD8+ T cells. It is unclear if expanded NKG2C-expressing clones target HCMV antigens.

Regarding this clonotype: The antigen remains undetermined.

The CDR3 is 19 residues long. Germline CDR1 is SGHRS and CDR2 is YFSETQ. UMIs accompanied the 5'RACE template switching by which TCR beta cDNA was made. No DNA is given; TCRdb re-called the 5' RACE reads and lists each CDR3 protein once. This sample's table has around 550,000 distinct CDR3 sequences. The rearrangement joins TRBV5-1 to TRBJ2-2; TCRdb designates TRBD1, a call that cannot be tested without DNA. The sequenced material came from blood T cells: a sorted CD56 or NKG2C T cell subset, CD4+ or CD8+ T cells, or bulk PBMC T cells (not recorded which). This receptor was taken from a young man in good health. CDR3 residues: CASSYSITGAPTNTGELFF.